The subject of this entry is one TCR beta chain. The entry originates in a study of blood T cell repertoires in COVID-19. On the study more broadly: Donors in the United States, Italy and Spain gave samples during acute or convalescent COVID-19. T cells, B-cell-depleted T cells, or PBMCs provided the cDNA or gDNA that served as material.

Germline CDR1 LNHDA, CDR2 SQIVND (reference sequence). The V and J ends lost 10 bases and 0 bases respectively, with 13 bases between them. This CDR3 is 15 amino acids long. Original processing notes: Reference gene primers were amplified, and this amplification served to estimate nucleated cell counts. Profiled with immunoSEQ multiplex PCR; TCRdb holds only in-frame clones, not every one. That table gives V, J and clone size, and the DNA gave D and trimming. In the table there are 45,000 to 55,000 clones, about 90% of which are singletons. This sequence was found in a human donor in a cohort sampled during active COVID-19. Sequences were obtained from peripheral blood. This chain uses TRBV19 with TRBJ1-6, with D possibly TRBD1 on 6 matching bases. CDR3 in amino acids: CATKEQGSYNSPLHF. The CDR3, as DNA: TGTGCCACCAAGGAACAGGGCTCCTATAATTCACCCCTCCACTTT.